The clone carrying this T cell receptor (beta chain) was seen only once. Its specificity is not known. This sample was included in a study of OX40 agonist ivuxolimab in advanced cancers. General observations from the study: At 0.1 to 3.0 mg/kg and by week 6, clonal expansion occurred in CD4+ and CD8+ blood T cells.

Here immunoSEQ multiplex PCR was the method, and the copy in TCRdb shows in-frame clones only, minus some. Of 85,000 to 95,000 clones in the sample, roughly nine tenths were seen once. The CDR3 runs to 14 residues. Germline lookup yields CDR1 SGHTA and CDR2 FQGNSA. V was cut by 5 bases and J by 10 bases, with 17 bases left in between. This TCR derives from an adult with an advanced solid tumor such as melanoma, head and neck, liver or kidney cancer. This sample comprised CD4+ or CD8+ T cells sorted from blood, obtained in a trial of the OX40 agonist ivuxolimab. The chain employs TRBV7-2 and TRBJ2-2; D call uncertain. DNA for the CDR3: TGTGCCAGCAGCGCCCTCGTGACGGGCTTGGAGCTGTTTTTT. Encoded protein: CASSALVTGLELFF.